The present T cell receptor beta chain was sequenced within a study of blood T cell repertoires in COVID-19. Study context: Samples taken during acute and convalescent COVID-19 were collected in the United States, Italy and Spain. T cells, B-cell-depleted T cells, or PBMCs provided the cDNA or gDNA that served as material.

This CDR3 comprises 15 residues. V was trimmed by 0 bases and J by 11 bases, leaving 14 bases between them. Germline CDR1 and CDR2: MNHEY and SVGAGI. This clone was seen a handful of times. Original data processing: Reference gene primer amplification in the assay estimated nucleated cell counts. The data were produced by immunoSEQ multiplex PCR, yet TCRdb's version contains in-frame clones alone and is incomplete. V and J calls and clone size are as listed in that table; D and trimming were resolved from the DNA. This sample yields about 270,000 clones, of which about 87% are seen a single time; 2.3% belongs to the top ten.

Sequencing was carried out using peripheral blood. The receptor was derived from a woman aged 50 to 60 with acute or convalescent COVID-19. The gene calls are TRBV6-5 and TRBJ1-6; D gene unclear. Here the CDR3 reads CASSYSVGSQPPLHF. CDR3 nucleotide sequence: TGTGCCAGCAGTTACTCTGTGGGCAGTCAACCACCCCTCCACTTT.